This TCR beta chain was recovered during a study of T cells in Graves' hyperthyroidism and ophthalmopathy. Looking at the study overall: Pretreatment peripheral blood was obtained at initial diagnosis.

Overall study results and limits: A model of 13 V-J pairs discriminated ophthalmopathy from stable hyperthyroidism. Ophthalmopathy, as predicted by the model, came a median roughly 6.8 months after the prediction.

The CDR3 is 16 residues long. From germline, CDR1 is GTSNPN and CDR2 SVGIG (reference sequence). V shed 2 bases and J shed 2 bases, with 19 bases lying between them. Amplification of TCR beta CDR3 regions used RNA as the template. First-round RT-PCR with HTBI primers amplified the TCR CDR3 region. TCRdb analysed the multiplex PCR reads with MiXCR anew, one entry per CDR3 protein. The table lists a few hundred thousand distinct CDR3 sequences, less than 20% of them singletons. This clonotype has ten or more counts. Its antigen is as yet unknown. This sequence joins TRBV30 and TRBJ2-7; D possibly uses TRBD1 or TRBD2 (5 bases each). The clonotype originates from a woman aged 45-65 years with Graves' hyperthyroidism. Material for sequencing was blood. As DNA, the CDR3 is TGTGCCTGGAGTACCCCGAGGGTTTCAGGGACCTACGAGCAGTACTTC. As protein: CAWSTPRVSGTYEQYF.